This record looks at one T cell receptor (beta chain) sequence and its context. The sample comes from a study of blood T cell repertoires in COVID-19. Study in general: Sites across the United States, Italy and Spain contributed samples from acute and convalescent COVID-19.

The CDR3 contains 15 residues. Unmatched junction bases numbered 2, after V lost 0 bases and J lost 2 bases. Germline V lookup: CDR1 SEHNR, CDR2 FQNEAQ (reference sequence). Produced via immunoSEQ multiplex PCR; TCRdb's table is partial and in-frame only. This table has 45,000 to 65,000 clones, 90% to 95% appearing once. The TCR sequence derives from a human donor in a cohort sampled during active COVID-19. Sample: peripheral blood. V and J are TRBV7-9 and TRBJ2-3, with 7 positions matching TRBD2. In nucleotides, the CDR3 is TGTGCCAGCAGCTTAGCGGGGGGGTTCACAGATACGCAGTATTTT. Protein product: CASSLAGGFTDTQYF. Full variable domain (remainder filled in from reference TRBV7-9 and TRBJ2-3): DTGVSQNPRHKITKRGQNVTFRCDPISEHNRLYWYRQTLGQGPEFLTYFQNEAQLEKSRLLSDRFSAERPKGSFSTLEIQRTEQGDSAMYLCASSLAGGFTDTQYFGPGTRLTVL.